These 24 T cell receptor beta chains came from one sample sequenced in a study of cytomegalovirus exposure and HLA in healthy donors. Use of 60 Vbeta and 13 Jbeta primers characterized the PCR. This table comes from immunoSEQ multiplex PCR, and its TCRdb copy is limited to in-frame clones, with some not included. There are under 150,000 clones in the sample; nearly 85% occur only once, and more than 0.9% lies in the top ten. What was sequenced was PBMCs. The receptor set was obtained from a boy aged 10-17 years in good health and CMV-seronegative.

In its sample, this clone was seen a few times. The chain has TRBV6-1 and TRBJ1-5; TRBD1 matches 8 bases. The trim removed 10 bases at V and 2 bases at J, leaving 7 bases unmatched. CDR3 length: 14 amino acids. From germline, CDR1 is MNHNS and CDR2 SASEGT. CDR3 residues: CATRTGGGNQPQHF. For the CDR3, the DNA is TGTGCCACCCGTACAGGGGGAGGCAATCAGCCCCAGCATTTT.

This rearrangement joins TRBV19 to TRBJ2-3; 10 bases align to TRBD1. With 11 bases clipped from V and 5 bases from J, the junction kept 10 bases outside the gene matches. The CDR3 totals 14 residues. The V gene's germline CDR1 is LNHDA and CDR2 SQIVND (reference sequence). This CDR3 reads CACSGTGAGDTQYF. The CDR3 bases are TGTGCCTGCTCTGGGACAGGGGCTGGAGATACGCAGTATTTT. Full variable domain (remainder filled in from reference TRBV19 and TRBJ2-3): DGGITQSPKYLFRKEGQNVTLSCEQNLNHDAMYWYRQDPGQGLRLIYYSQIVNDFQKGDIAEGYSVSREKKESFPLTVTSAQKNPTAFYLCACSGTGAGDTQYFGPGTRLTVL.

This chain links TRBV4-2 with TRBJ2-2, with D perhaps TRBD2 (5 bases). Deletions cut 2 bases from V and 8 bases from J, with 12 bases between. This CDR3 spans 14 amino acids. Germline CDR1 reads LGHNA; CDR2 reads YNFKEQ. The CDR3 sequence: CASSQLAGGGELFF. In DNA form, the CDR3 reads TGTGCCAGCAGCCAACTAGCAGGAGGTGGGGAGCTGTTTTTT.

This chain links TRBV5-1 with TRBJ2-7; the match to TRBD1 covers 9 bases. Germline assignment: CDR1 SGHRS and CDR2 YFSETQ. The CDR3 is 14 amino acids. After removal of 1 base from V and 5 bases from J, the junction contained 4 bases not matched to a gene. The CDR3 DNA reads TGCGCCAGCAGCTTGTTGGGGGACAGGGACGAGCAGTACTTC. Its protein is CASSLLGDRDEQYF.

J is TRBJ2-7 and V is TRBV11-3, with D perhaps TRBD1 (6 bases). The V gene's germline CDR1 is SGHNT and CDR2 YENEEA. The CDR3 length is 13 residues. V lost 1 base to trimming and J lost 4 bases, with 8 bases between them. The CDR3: CASSLGQEYEQYF. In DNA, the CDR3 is TGTGCCAGCAGCTTAGGACAGGAATACGAGCAGTACTTC.

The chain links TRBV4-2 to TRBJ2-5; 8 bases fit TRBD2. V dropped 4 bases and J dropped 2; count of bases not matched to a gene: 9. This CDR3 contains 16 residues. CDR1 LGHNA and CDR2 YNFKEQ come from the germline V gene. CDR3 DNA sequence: TGTGCCAGCAGCCCGTCGGGACTAGGTCTTCAAGAGACCCAGTACTTC. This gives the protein CASSPSGLGLQETQYF.

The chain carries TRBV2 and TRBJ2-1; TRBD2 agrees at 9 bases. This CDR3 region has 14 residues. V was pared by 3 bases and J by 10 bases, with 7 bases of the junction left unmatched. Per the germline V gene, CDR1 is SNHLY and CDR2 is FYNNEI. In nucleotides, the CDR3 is TGTGCCAGCAGTGAGGCGGGAGGGCCGAGCGAGCAGTTCTTC. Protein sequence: CASSEAGGPSEQFF.

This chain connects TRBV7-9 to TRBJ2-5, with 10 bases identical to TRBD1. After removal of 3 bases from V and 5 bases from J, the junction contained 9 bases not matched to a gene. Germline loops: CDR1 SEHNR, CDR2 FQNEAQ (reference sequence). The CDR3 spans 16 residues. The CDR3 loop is CASSFWDRGNGETQYF. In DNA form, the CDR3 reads TGTGCCAGCAGCTTCTGGGACAGGGGTAACGGTGAGACCCAGTACTTC. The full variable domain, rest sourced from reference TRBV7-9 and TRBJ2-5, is DTGVSQNPRHKITKRGQNVTFRCDPISEHNRLYWYRQTLGQGPEFLTYFQNEAQLEKSRLLSDRFSAERPKGSFSTLEIQRTEQGDSAMYLCASSFWDRGNGETQYFGPGTRLLVL.

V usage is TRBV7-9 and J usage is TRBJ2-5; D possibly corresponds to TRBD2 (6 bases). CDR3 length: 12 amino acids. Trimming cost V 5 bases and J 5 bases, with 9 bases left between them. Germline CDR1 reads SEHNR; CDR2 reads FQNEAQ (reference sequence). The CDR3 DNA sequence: TGTGCCAGCAGCCGCGGGGAGGAGACCCAGTACTTC. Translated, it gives CASSRGEETQYF.

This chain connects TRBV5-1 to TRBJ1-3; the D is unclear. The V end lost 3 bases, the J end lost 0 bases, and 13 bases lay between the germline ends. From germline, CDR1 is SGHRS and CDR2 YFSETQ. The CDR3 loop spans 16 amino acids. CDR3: CASSSGRTLSGNTIYF. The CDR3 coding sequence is TGCGCCAGCAGCTCGGGAAGGACCCTCTCTGGAAACACCATATATTTT.

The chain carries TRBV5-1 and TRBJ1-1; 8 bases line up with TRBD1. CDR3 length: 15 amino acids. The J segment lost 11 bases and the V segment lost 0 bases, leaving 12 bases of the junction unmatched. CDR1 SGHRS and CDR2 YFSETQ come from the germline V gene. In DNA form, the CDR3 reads TGCGCCAGCAGCTTGGAGCGGACAGGGAAGAACCGGGCTTTCTTT. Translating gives CASSLERTGKNRAFF. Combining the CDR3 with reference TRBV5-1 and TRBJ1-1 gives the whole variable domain KAGVTQTPRYLIKTRGQQVTLSCSPISGHRSVSWYQQTPGQGLQFLFEYFSETQRNKGNFPGRFSGRQFSNSRSEMNVSTLELGDSALYLCASSLERTGKNRAFFGQGTRLTVV.

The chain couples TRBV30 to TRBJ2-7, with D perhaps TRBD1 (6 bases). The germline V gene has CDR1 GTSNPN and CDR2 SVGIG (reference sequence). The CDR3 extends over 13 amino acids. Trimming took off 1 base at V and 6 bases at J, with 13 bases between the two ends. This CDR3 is CAWSASGHREQYF. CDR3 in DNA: TGTGCCTGGAGTGCCTCGGGACACCGCGAGCAGTACTTC.

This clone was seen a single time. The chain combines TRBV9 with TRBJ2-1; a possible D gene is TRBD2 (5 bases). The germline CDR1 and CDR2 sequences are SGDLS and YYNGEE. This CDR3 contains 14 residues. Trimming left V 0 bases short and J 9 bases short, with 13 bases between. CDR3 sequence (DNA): TGTGCCAGCAGCGTAGCTGGACTTGGGTCTGAGCAGTTCTTC. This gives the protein CASSVAGLGSEQFF.

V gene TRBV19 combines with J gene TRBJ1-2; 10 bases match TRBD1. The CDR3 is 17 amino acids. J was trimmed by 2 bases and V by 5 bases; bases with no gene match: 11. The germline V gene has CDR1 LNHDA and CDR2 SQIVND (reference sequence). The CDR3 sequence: CASSSRFPGQGNYGYTF. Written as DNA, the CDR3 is TGTGCCAGTAGTTCCCGGTTTCCGGGACAGGGGAACTATGGCTACACCTTC. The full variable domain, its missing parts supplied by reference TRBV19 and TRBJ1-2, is DGGITQSPKYLFRKEGQNVTLSCEQNLNHDAMYWYRQDPGQGLRLIYYSQIVNDFQKGDIAEGYSVSREKKESFPLTVTSAQKNPTAFYLCASSSRFPGQGNYGYTFGSGTRLTVV.

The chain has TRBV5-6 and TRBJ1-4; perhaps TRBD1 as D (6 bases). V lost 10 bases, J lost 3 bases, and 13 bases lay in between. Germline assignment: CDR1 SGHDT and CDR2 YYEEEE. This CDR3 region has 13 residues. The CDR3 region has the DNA TGTGCCGCGGGGCGGGGGCCTAATGAAAAACTGTTTTTT. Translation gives CAAGRGPNEKLFF.

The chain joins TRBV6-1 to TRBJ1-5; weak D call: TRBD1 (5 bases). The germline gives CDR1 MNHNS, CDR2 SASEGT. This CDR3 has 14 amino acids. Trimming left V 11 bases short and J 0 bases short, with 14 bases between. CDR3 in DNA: TGTGCCTCCCAACAGGTTTATAGCAATCAGCCCCAGCATTTT. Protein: CASQQVYSNQPQHF.

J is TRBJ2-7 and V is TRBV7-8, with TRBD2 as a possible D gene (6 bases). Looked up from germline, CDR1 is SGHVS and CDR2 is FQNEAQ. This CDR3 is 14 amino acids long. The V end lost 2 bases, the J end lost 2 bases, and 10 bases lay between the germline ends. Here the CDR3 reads CASSLLAVAYEQYF. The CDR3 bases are TGTGCCAGCAGCTTATTAGCGGTTGCCTACGAGCAGTACTTC.

CDR3 DNA sequence: TGTGCCAGCTCTCGTGCCGGGACACCGAACACCGGGGAGCTGTTTTTT. It translates to CASSRAGTPNTGELFF. The gene calls are TRBV18 and TRBJ2-2, with a weak D call TRBD1 (6 bases). Per the germline V gene, CDR1 is KGHSH and CDR2 is LQKENI. This CDR3 has 16 residues. V gave up 6 bases and J gave up 0 bases, with 14 bases separating them. Full variable domain (outside the CDR3, taken from reference TRBV18 and TRBJ2-2): NAGVMQNPRHLVRRRGQEARLRCSPMKGHSHVYWYRQLPEEGLKFMVYLQKENIIDESGMPKERFSAEFPKEGPSILRIQQVVRGDSAAYFCASSRAGTPNTGELFFGEGSRLTVL.

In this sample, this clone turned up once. The CDR3 is CASSLISEWGEDLNEQFF. CDR3 coding DNA: TGTGCCAGCAGCTTAATCTCAGAGTGGGGGGAGGACCTCAATGAGCAGTTCTTC. The chain carries TRBV7-9 and TRBJ2-1; TRBD2 is a possible D gene (6 bases). The V end was cut by 2 bases, the J end by 6 bases, with 23 bases between. The CDR3 consists of 18 residues. In germline, CDR1 is SEHNR, CDR2 FQNEAQ (reference sequence).

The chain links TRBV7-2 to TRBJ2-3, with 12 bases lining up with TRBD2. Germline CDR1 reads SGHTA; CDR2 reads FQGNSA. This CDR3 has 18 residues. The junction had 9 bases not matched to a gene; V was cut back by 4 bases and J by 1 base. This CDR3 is CASSYSSGRAVGTDTQYF. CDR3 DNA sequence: TGTGCCAGCAGCTATTCTAGCGGGAGGGCCGTCGGCACAGATACGCAGTATTTT.

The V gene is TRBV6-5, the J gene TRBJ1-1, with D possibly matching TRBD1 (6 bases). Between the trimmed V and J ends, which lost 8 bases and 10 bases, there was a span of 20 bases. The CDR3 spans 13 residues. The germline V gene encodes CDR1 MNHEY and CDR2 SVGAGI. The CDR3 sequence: CASGKGGFVGAFF. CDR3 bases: TGTGCCAGCGGTAAAGGGGGATTTGTAGGAGCTTTCTTT.

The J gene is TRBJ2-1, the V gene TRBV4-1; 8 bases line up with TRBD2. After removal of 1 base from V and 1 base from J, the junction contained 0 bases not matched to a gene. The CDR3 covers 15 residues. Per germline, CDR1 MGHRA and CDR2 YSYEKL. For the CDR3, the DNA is TGCGCCAGCAGCCAAGGACTAGCGTCCTACAATGAGCAGTTCTTC. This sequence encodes CASSQGLASYNEQFF.

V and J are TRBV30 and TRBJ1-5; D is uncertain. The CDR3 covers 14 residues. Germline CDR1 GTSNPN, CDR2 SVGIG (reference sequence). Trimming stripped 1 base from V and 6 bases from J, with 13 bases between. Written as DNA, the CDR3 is TGTGCCTGGAGTGGTGGTGAGGCCATTCAGCCCCAGCATTTT. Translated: CAWSGGEAIQPQHF.

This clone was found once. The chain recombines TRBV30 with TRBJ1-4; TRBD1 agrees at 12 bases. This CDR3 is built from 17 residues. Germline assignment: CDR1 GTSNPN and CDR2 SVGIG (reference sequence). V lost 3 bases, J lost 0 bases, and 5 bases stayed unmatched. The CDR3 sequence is CAWSRGQGAATNEKLFF. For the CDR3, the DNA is TGTGCCTGGAGCAGGGGACAGGGGGCGGCAACTAATGAAAAACTGTTTTTT.